Listed here are 22 T cell receptor beta chains from one sample, sequenced in a study of T cell repertoires and Cas9 in healthy adults. Libraries were prepared by immunoSEQ multiplex PCR; TCRdb keeps only in-frame clonotypes and omits some of them. The sample lists about 24,000 clones, roughly nine tenths occurring once. The sample consisted of CD4+ effector T cells (CD127+, CD25-, CD137-, CD154-) from PBMCs; culture status not recorded. The receptor source for this set is a human donor in good health.

This chain's CDR3 is CASSGALQPQGGYTF. CDR3 nucleotides: TGTGCCAGCAGCGGGGCCCTCCAACCCCAGGGTGGCTACACCTTC. J is TRBJ1-2 and V is TRBV5-5; D possibly corresponds to TRBD1 (5 bases). The V and J ends lost 4 bases and 7 bases respectively, with 20 bases between them. CDR1 SGHKS and CDR2 YYEKEE come from the germline V gene (reference sequence). The CDR3 loop spans 15 amino acids.

This clone was seen only once. In nucleotides, the CDR3 is TGTGCCAGCAGCATCACAGGCGGGTACCAAGAGACCCAGTACTTC. Translation gives CASSITGGYQETQYF. The chain couples TRBV11-3 to TRBJ2-5; D could derive from TRBD1 or TRBD2 (5 bases each). Germline CDR1 SGHNT, CDR2 YENEEA. Between the trimmed V and J ends, which lost 5 bases and 0 bases, there was a span of 13 bases. The CDR3 is 15 residues long.

The J gene is TRBJ2-5, the V gene TRBV19; D assignment may be TRBD1 or TRBD2 (5 bases each). V dropped 5 bases and J dropped 3 bases, with 13 bases sitting between them. This CDR3 region has 14 residues. Germline values: CDR1 LNHDA, CDR2 SQIVND (reference sequence). The CDR3 sequence is CASSLGRGEETQYF. The CDR3, as DNA: TGTGCCAGTAGTTTGGGCAGAGGGGAAGAGACCCAGTACTTC.

V usage is TRBV2 and J usage is TRBJ2-2; 11 bases agree with TRBD1. This CDR3 region has 16 residues. Germline-derived CDR1 and CDR2 are SNHLY and FYNNEI. With 1 base clipped from V and 4 bases from J, the junction kept 2 bases outside the gene matches. The CDR3 nucleotides read TGTGCCAGCAGTGAAGGGACAGGGGGCAGCACCGGGGAGCTGTTTTTT. This codes for CASSEGTGGSTGELFF.

This sequence joins TRBV11-2 and TRBJ2-7; no reliable D call. V gave up 3 bases and J gave up 7 bases, with 10 bases separating them. CDR1 and CDR2 (germline): SGHAT, FQNNGV. The CDR3 length is 12 residues. In nucleotides, the CDR3 is TGTGCCAGCAGCTTTCGGTTTGGTGAGCAGTACTTC. Encoded protein: CASSFRFGEQYF.

The CDR3 reads CASSSDGLNTEAFF. CDR3 DNA: TGTGCCAGCAGCTCGGACGGACTCAACACTGAAGCTTTCTTT. The chain recombines TRBV5-4 with TRBJ1-1; the D is unclear. This CDR3 is 14 amino acids long. Trimming took off 3 bases at V and 2 bases at J, with 11 bases between the two ends. Germline loops: CDR1 SGHNT, CDR2 YYREEE (reference sequence).

The chain is built from TRBV5-1 and TRBJ2-2; 7 positions match TRBD2. V trimming: 0 bases; J trimming: 1 base; junction bases outside the gene matches: 3. Germline V gene sequence: CDR1 SGHRS, CDR2 YFSETQ. The CDR3 is 16 residues long. DNA for the CDR3: TGCGCCAGCAGCTTGGAAGGCGGGGGGAACACCGGGGAGCTGTTTTTT. Protein: CASSLEGGGNTGELFF.

The rearrangement uses TRBV5-4 and TRBJ2-5; D not certain. The J call is uncertain, as TRBJ2-7 better fits the DNA end. Looked up from germline, CDR1 is SGHNT and CDR2 is YYREEE (reference sequence). The CDR3 spans 11 residues. The CDR3 region has the DNA TGTGCCAGCAGCTTGTTGGACGAGCAGTACTTC. It is translated as CASSLLDEQYF.

The chain combines TRBV28 with TRBJ1-1; D uncertain. This CDR3 is 14 amino acids long. The V gene lost 3 bases and the J gene lost 0 bases, with 8 bases spanning the gap. In germline, CDR1 is MDHEN, CDR2 SYDVKM. The CDR3 DNA reads TGTGCCAGCAGTTTGGCGAGTCTGAACACTGAAGCTTTCTTT. Encoded protein: CASSLASLNTEAFF.

The rearrangement links TRBV4-2 to TRBJ2-2; TRBD1 aligns across 7 bases. Germline CDR1 and CDR2: LGHNA and YNFKEQ. The CDR3 is 17 amino acids. Trimming removed 0 bases from V and 3 bases from J; junction bases left unmatched: 7. The CDR3 bases are TGTGCCAGCAGCCAAGAAGCGCAGGGGGTATACACCGGGGAGCTGTTTTTT. Translated, it gives CASSQEAQGVYTGELFF.

The chain joins TRBV11-2 to TRBJ2-2; 7 nucleotides align to TRBD1. The CDR3 sequence is 14 residues long. V lost 3 bases, J lost 3 bases, and 1 base stayed unmatched. Germline V gene sequence: CDR1 SGHAT, CDR2 FQNNGV. DNA of the CDR3: TGTGCCAGCAGCTTCGGGACAGACACCGGGGAGCTGTTTTTT. This translates into CASSFGTDTGELFF.

The CDR3 nucleotides read TGTGCCAGCAGCTGGGACAGGGAGGCTAATGAAAAACTGTTTTTT. Translated, it gives CASSWDREANEKLFF. The rearrangement links TRBV7-9 to TRBJ1-4; 9 positions match TRBD1. Trimming at V came to 4 bases and at J to 3 bases, leaving 3 bases not matched to a gene. Germline V gives CDR1 SEHNR, CDR2 FQNEAQ (reference sequence). CDR3 size: 15 residues. The whole variable domain, filled in from reference TRBV7-9 and TRBJ1-4, reads DTGVSQNPRHKITKRGQNVTFRCDPISEHNRLYWYRQTLGQGPEFLTYFQNEAQLEKSRLLSDRFSAERPKGSFSTLEIQRTEQGDSAMYLCASSWDREANEKLFFGSGTQLSVL.

This chain uses TRBV19 with TRBJ1-2; D not certain. V lost 3 bases to trimming and J lost 7 bases, with 6 bases between them. Germline lookup yields CDR1 LNHDA and CDR2 SQIVND (reference sequence). The CDR3 loop spans 11 amino acids. This CDR3 reads CASSIYSGYTF. The CDR3 coding sequence is TGTGCCAGTAGTATTTACAGTGGCTACACCTTC.

This chain joins TRBV18 and TRBJ2-3; D may correspond to TRBD1 or TRBD2 (7 bases each). The CDR3 has 16 amino acids. Germline CDR1 and CDR2: KGHSH and LQKENI. V was cut by 3 bases and J by 2 bases, with 15 bases left in between. CDR3 amino acids: CASSPRQGGSTDTQYF. The DNA of the CDR3 is TGTGCCAGCTCACCGAGACAGGGAGGGTCCACAGATACGCAGTATTTT.

This clone showed up just a few times. V is TRBV10-1 and J is TRBJ1-4, with a tentative D call TRBD1 (5 bases). The CDR3 is made up of 16 amino acids. CDR1 WNHNN and CDR2 SYGVQD come from the germline V gene (reference sequence). The V end lost 0 bases, the J end lost 8 bases, and 16 bases lay between the germline ends. CDR3 nucleotides: TGCGCCAGCAGTGAGTCGGGGGTCGGGGGAAACGAAAAACTGTTTTTT. As protein: CASSESGVGGNEKLFF.

The genes are TRBV7-9 and TRBJ1-2; the D is unclear. The CDR3 totals 14 residues. CDR1 SEHNR and CDR2 FQNEAQ come from the germline V gene (reference sequence). The germline V and J ends were trimmed by 2 bases and 6 bases, with 13 bases remaining between them. CDR3 sequence (DNA): TGTGCCAGCAGCTTATTGATCGGGTCTAATGGCTACACCTTC. Its protein is CASSLLIGSNGYTF.

J is TRBJ2-5 and V is TRBV7-9; no clear D gene. The CDR3 loop spans 13 amino acids. Germline CDR1 and CDR2: SEHNR and FQNEAQ (reference sequence). The V gene lost 4 bases and the J gene lost 4 bases, with 10 bases spanning the gap. For the CDR3, the DNA is TGTGCCAGCAGCTCAACCTGGGGAGAGACCCAGTACTTC. Protein: CASSSTWGETQYF.

The chain uses TRBV2 and TRBJ2-7, with TRBD1 matching 10 bases. The J segment lost 2 bases and the V segment lost 5 bases, leaving 6 bases of the junction unmatched. The CDR3 loop spans 15 amino acids. Per the germline V gene, CDR1 is SNHLY and CDR2 is FYNNEI. The CDR3 protein is CASSHPGTGAYEQYF. CDR3 DNA sequence: TGTGCCAGCAGTCACCCCGGGACAGGGGCCTACGAGCAGTACTTC.

This clone was counted once. J is TRBJ2-3 and V is TRBV6-1; 8 nucleotides align to TRBD2. The V and J ends lost 4 bases and 4 bases, in that order; junction bases with no gene match: 16. The CDR3 length is 18 residues. Germline assignment: CDR1 MNHNS and CDR2 SASEGT. CDR3 sequence (DNA): TGTGCCAGCAGTGTAGTCGGGGGGGCTTATTCTAACGCAGATACGCAGTATTTT. Translated, it gives CASSVVGGAYSNADTQYF.

The chain couples TRBV6-1 to TRBJ1-5; D is uncertain. This CDR3 contains 15 residues. Germline values: CDR1 MNHNS, CDR2 SASEGT. Trimming removed 10 bases at V and 0 bases at J, with 16 bases between. CDR3 region: CATHGYRNSNQPQHF. The DNA for the CDR3 is TGTGCCACCCATGGCTACAGAAATAGCAATCAGCCCCAGCATTTT.

The CDR3 loop is CASSQGQGSGAKNIQYF. CDR3 coding DNA: TGCGCCAGCAGCCAGGGACAGGGGTCGGGAGCCAAAAACATTCAGTACTTC. The chain links TRBV4-1 to TRBJ2-4; 10 bases match TRBD1. Germline CDR1 and CDR2: MGHRA and YSYEKL. Trimming cost V 3 bases and J 0 bases; bases outside gene matches: 5. This CDR3 is 17 amino acids long.

This clone showed up just once. This chain uses TRBV19 with TRBJ2-3; perhaps TRBD2 as D (6 bases). Trimming took 3 bases from V and 2 from J, leaving 15 bases between them. The CDR3 is 16 residues long. Germline V gene lookup returns CDR1 LNHDA and CDR2 SQIVND (reference sequence). Written as DNA, the CDR3 is TGTGCCAGTAGTATTAACACGGGGGATAACACAGATACGCAGTATTTT. Residues: CASSINTGDNTDTQYF. The complete variable domain, with remaining parts taken from reference TRBV19 and TRBJ2-3, reads DGGITQSPKYLFRKEGQNVTLSCEQNLNHDAMYWYRQDPGQGLRLIYYSQIVNDFQKGDIAEGYSVSREKKESFPLTVTSAQKNPTAFYLCASSINTGDNTDTQYFGPGTRLTVL.